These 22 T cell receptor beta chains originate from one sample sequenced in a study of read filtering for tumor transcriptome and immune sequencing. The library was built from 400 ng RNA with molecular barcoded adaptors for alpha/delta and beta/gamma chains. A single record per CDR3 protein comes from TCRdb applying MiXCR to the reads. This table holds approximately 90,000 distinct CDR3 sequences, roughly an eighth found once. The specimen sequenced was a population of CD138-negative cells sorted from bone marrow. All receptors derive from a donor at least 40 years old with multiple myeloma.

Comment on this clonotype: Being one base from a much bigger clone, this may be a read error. The CDR3 DNA reads as TGTGCCAGCAGTCGGACAGGGGGCACCGGGGGGCTGTTTTTT. Translated: CASSRTGGTGGLFF. The rearrangement joins TRBV6-5 to TRBJ2-2; 11 positions agree with TRBD1. The length of the CDR3 is 14 residues. Germline V gene lookup returns CDR1 MNHEY and CDR2 SVGAGI.

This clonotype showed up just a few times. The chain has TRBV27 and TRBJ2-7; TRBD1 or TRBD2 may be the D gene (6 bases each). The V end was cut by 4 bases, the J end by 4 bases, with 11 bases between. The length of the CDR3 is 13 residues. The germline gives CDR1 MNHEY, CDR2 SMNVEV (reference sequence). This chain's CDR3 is CASSSQGRYEQYF. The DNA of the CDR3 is TGTGCCAGCAGTTCCCAGGGGAGGTACGAGCAGTACTTC.

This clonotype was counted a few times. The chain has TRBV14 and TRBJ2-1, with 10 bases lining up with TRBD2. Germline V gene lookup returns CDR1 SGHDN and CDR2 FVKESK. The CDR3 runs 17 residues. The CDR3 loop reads CANSRARGLAEEGEQFF. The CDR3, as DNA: TGTGCTAACAGCCGAGCCAGAGGACTAGCGGAGGAGGGTGAGCAGTTCTTC.

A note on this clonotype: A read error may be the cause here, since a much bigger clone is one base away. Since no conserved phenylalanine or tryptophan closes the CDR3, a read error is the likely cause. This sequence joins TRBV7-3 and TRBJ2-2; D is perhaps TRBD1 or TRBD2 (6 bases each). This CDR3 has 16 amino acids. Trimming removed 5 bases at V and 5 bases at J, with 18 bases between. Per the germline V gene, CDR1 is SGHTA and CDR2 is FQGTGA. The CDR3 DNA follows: TGTGCCAGCAGCGAAACGAGCGGGCAGGGGACCGGGGAGCTGTTTCTT. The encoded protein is CASSETSGQGTGELFL.

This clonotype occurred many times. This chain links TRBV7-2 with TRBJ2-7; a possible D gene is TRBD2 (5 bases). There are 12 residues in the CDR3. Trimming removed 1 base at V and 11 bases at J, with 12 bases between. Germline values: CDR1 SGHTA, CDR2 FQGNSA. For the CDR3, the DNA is TGTGCCAGCAGCTTAGAACCTATGGAGGAGTACTTC. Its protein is CASSLEPMEEYF.

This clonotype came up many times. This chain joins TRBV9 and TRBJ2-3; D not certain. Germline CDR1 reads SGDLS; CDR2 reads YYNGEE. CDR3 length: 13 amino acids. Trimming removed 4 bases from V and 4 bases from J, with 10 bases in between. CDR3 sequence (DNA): TGTGCCAGCAGCCTGGGAATCCCAGATACGCAGTATTTT. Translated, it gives CASSLGIPDTQYF. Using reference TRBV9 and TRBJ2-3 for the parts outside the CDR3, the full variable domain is DSGVTQTPKHLITATGQRVTLRCSPRSGDLSVYWYQQSLDQGLQFLIQYYNGEERAKGNILERFSAQQFPDLHSELNLSSLELGDSALYFCASSLGIPDTQYFGPGTRLTVL.

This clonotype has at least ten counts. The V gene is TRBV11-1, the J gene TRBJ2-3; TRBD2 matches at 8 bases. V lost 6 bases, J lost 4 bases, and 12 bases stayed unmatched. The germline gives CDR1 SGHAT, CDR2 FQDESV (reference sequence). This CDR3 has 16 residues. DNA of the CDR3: TGTGCCAGCAGTACCGGGACTAGGATCCCCCCAGATACGCAGTATTTT. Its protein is CASSTGTRIPPDTQYF.

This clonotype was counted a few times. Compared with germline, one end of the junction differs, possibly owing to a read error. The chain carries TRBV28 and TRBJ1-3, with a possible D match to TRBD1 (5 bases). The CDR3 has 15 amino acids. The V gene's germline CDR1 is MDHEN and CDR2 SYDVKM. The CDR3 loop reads CASSWDRASGNIIYF. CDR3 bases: TGTGCCAGCAGTTGGGACCGAGCCTCTGGAAACATCATATATTTT.

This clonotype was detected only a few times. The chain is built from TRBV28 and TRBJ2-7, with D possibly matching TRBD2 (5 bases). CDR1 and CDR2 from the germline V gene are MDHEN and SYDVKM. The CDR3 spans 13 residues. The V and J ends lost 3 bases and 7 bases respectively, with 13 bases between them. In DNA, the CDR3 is TGTGCCAGCAGTTTGGCTGACCCGGGGGAGCAGTACTTC. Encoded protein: CASSLADPGEQYF.

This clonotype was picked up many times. DNA of the CDR3: TGTGCCAGCAGCCCACGGCAGGGGGGATTGAACACTGAAGCTTTCTTT. Its protein product is CASSPRQGGLNTEAFF. The chain links TRBV11-2 to TRBJ1-1, with 7 bases aligning to TRBD1. The CDR3 consists of 16 residues. The V gene's germline CDR1 is SGHAT and CDR2 FQNNGV. The V gene end was trimmed by 5 bases and the J gene end by 0 bases; junction bases not matched to a gene: 9.

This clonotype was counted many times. The CDR3 is CASSETGTGNTIYF. In nucleotides, the CDR3 is TGTGCCAGCAGTGAAACCGGGACTGGAAACACCATATATTTT. The chain links TRBV6-1 to TRBJ1-3; no reliable D call. V lost 2 bases to trimming and J lost 2 bases, with 7 bases between them. CDR3 length equals 14 residues. Germline assignment: CDR1 MNHNS and CDR2 SASEGT.

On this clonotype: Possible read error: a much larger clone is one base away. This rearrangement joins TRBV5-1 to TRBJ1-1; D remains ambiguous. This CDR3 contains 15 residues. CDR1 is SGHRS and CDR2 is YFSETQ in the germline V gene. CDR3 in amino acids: CASSLKGSSDTGAFF. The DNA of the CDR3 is TGCGCCAGCAGCTTGAAAGGTAGTTCAGACACTGGAGCTTTCTTT.

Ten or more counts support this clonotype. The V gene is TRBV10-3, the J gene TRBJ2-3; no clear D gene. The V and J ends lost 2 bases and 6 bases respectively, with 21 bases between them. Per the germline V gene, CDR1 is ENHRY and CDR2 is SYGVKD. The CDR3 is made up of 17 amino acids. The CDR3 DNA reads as TGTGCCATCAGTGAGGCTTCTTCGGGTCCAGAAGTGGATACGCAGTATTTT. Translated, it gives CAISEASSGPEVDTQYF.

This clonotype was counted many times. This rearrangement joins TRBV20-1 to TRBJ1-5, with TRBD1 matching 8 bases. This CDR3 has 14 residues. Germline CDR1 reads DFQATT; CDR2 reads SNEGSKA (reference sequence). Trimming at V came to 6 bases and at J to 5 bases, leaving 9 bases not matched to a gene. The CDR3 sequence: CSAKDRGSYQPQHF. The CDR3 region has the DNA TGCAGTGCCAAAGACAGGGGATCCTATCAGCCCCAGCATTTT.

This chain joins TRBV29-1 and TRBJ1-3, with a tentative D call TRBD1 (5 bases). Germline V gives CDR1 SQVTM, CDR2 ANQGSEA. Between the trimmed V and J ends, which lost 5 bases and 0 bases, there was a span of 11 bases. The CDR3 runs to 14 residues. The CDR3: CSVLQDSSGNTIYF. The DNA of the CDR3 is TGCAGCGTTTTACAGGACTCCTCTGGAAACACCATATATTTT.

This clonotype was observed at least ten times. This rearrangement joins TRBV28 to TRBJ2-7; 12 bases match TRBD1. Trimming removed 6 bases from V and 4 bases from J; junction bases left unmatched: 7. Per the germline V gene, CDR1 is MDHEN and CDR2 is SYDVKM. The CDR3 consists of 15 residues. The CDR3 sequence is CASSPPGQGAYEQYF. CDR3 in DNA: TGTGCCAGCAGCCCACCGGGACAGGGGGCATACGAGCAGTACTTC.

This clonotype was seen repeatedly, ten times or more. The CDR3 sequence: CSAPTGATNEKLFF. Here the CDR3 DNA reads TGCAGTGCTCCGACGGGGGCAACTAATGAAAAACTGTTTTTT. This sequence joins TRBV20-1 and TRBJ1-4; a possible D gene is TRBD1 (5 bases). Germline V CDR1 and CDR2: DFQATT, SNEGSKA (reference sequence). Trimming removed 5 bases at V and 0 bases at J, with 10 bases between. This CDR3 is built from 14 residues.

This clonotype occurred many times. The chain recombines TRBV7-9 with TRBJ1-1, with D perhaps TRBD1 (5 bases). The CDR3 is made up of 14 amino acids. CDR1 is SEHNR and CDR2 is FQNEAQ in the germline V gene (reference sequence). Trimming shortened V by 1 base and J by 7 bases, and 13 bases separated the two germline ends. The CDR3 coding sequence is TGTGCCAGCAGCTTAGTAGGACGGGGCGGTGAAGCTTTCTTT. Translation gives CASSLVGRGGEAFF.

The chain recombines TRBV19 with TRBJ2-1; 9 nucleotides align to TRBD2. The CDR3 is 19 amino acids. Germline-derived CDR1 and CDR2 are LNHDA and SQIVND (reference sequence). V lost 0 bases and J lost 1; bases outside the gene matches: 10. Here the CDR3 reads CASSIEGWVAGVSYNEQFF. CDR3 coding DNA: TGTGCCAGTAGTATAGAGGGCTGGGTAGCGGGAGTATCCTACAATGAGCAGTTCTTC. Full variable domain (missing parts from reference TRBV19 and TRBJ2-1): DGGITQSPKYLFRKEGQNVTLSCEQNLNHDAMYWYRQDPGQGLRLIYYSQIVNDFQKGDIAEGYSVSREKKESFPLTVTSAQKNPTAFYLCASSIEGWVAGVSYNEQFFGPGTRLTVL.

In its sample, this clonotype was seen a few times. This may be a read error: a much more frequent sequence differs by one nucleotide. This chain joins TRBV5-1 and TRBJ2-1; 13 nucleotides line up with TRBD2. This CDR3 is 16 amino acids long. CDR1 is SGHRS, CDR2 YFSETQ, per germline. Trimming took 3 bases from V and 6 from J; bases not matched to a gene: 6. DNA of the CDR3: TGCGCCAGCAGCTGGGGTTGGACTAGCGGGAGCAATGAGCAGTTCTTC. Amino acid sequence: CASSWGWTSGSNEQFF. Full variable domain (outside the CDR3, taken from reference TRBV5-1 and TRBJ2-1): KAGVTQTPRYLIKTRGQQVTLSCSPISGHRSVSWYQQTPGQGLQFLFEYFSETQRNKGNFPGRFSGRQFSNSRSEMNVSTLELGDSALYLCASSWGWTSGSNEQFFGPGTRLTVL.

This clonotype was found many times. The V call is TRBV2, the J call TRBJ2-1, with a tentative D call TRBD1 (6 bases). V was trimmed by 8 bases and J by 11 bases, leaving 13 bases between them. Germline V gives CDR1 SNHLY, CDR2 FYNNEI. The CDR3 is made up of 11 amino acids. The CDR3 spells CASAETGKQFF. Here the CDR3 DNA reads TGTGCCAGCGCAGAGACAGGCAAGCAGTTCTTC. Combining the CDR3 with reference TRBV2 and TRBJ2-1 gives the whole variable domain EPEVTQTPSHQVTQMGQEVILRCVPISNHLYFYWYRQILGQKVEFLVSFYNNEISEKSEIFDDQFSVERPDGSNFTLKIRSTKLEDSAMYFCASAETGKQFFGPGTRLTVL.

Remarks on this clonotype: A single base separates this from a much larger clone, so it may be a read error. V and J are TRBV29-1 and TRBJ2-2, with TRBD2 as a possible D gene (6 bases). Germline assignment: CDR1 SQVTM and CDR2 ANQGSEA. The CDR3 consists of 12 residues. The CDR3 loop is CSAKEVAGGLFF. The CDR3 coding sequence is TGCAGCGCCAAGGAGGTTGCCGGGGGGCTGTTTTTT.